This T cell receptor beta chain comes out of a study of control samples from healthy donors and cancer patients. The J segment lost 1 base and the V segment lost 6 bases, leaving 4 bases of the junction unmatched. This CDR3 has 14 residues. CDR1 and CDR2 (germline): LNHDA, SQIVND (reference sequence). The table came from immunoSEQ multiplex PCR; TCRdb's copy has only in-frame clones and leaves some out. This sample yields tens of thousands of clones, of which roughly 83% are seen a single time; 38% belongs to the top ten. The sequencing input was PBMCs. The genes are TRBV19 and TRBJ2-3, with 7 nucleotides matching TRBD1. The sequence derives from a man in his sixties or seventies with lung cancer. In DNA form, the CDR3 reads TGTGCCAGTAGCCACACAGGGGGCACAGATACGCAGTATTTT. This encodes CASSHTGGTDTQYF.